One sample yielded the 15 T cell receptor beta chains listed below, sequenced in a study of identical twins. MiXCR was run by TCRdb on the 5' RACE reads, yielding one entry per CDR3 protein. The data contain about 810,000 distinct CDR3 sequences, 10% to 15% of them singletons. The sample was also reused in another study, on yellow fever vaccine responses in identical twins.

The specimen sequenced was PBMCs. The receptors here all came from a woman under 30 in good health.

This chain links TRBV5-1 with TRBJ2-7, with 9 bases identical to TRBD2. CDR3 length: 16 amino acids. V shed 3 bases, J shed 3 bases, and the junction held 10 bases outside the gene matches. The germline V gene encodes CDR1 SGHRS and CDR2 YFSETQ. The CDR3: CASSSPAGGIGYEQYF. The CDR3 DNA reads as TGCGCCAGCAGCTCCCCAGCGGGAGGAATCGGCTACGAGCAGTACTTC.

This clonotype was observed many times. This chain uses TRBV12-3 or TRBV12-4 with TRBJ2-2, with D possibly being TRBD1 (7 bases). The CDR3 totals 15 residues. V was trimmed by 2 bases and J by 4 bases, leaving 11 bases between them. CDR3 protein: CASSLRGRGTGELFF. In DNA form, the CDR3 reads TGTGCCAGCAGTTTAAGGGGGCGGGGCACCGGGGAGCTGTTTTTT.

The chain couples TRBV5-1 to TRBJ1-3, with D tentatively TRBD1 (5 bases). Trimming left V 7 bases short and J 0 bases short, with 29 bases between. In germline, CDR1 is SGHRS, CDR2 YFSETQ. The CDR3 is made up of 20 amino acids. CDR3 coding DNA: TGCGCCAGCTTTCACAGGCTACGGCTCGACAACAGCCTCTCTGGAAACACCATATATTTT. It translates to CASFHRLRLDNSLSGNTIYF.

The rearrangement links TRBV20-1 to TRBJ2-7; 9 bases map to TRBD2. This CDR3 has 15 amino acids. Trimming cost V 6 bases and J 6 bases; bases outside gene matches: 15. In germline, CDR1 is DFQATT, CDR2 SNEGSKA (reference sequence). In DNA, the CDR3 is TGCAGTGCCTCCTATAGCGGGAGTATTTCTAGCGAGCAGTACTTC. It codes for CSASYSGSISSEQYF.

This clonotype has a count of ten or more. The chain carries TRBV10-3 and TRBJ1-6; 7 bases agree with TRBD1. Germline CDR1 is ENHRY and CDR2 is SYGVKD. V shed 6 bases and J 10 bases; nucleotides not matched to a gene: 9. The CDR3 is 14 amino acids. As DNA, the CDR3 is TGTGCCATCAGGGACCGACAGGGCCCCTCACCCCTCCACTTT. Amino acid sequence: CAIRDRQGPSPLHF.

The chain combines TRBV5-1 with TRBJ2-7; the match to TRBD2 covers 10 bases. CDR3 length: 15 amino acids. Germline loops: CDR1 SGHRS, CDR2 YFSETQ. With V trimmed by 1 base and J by 3 bases, 4 bases remained unmatched. The DNA for the CDR3 is TGCGCCAGCAGCTTGCTCTCTAGCGGGAGCTACGAGCAGTACTTC. This encodes CASSLLSSGSYEQYF.

This clonotype was recorded many times. The chain carries TRBV5-1 and TRBJ2-3, with D hard to call. Deletions cut 5 bases from V and 4 bases from J, with 5 bases between. The CDR3 covers 11 residues. Germline values: CDR1 SGHRS, CDR2 YFSETQ. CDR3 region: CASRTADTQYF. For the CDR3, the DNA is TGCGCCAGCAGGACCGCAGATACGCAGTATTTT.

The chain's CDR3 is CASSPSPGVFYEQYF. The CDR3 nucleotides are TGTGCCAGCAGTCCCTCCCCGGGAGTGTTCTACGAGCAGTACTTC. This chain joins TRBV27 and TRBJ2-7; a weak D match, TRBD2 (6 bases). With 5 bases removed from V and 3 bases from J, the gap between germline ends came to 17 bases. From germline, CDR1 is MNHEY and CDR2 SMNVEV (reference sequence). This CDR3 is built from 15 residues.

This clonotype was observed a single time. The J gene is TRBJ1-5, the V gene TRBV2, with D uncertain. V was pared by 6 bases and J by 1 base, with 7 bases between. From germline, CDR1 is SNHLY and CDR2 FYNNEI. The length of the CDR3 is 13 residues. CDR3 DNA sequence: TGTGCCAGCAGGAGGATAAGCAATCAGCCCCAGCATTTT. It yields the protein CASRRISNQPQHF.

The chain combines TRBV5-1 with TRBJ2-3, with D possibly being TRBD1 (6 bases). CDR1 and CDR2 (germline): SGHRS, YFSETQ. V lost 5 bases and J 4 bases, leaving 17 bases between the germline ends. The CDR3 loop spans 15 amino acids. The CDR3 DNA is TGCGCCAGCAGGTGGCGGCAGGGGAGCCCAGATACGCAGTATTTT. Its protein is CASRWRQGSPDTQYF.

This clonotype appeared a few times. V usage is TRBV14 and J usage is TRBJ2-5, with 11 nucleotides matching TRBD2. This CDR3 spans 16 amino acids. The V segment lost 1 base and the J segment 7 bases; nucleotides outside the gene matches: 8. Germline CDR1 SGHDN, CDR2 FVKESK. CDR3 amino acids: CASSQVGTSGLGTQYF. In DNA, the CDR3 is TGTGCCAGCAGCCAAGTCGGGACTAGCGGACTTGGGACCCAGTACTTC. The variable domain in full, completed from reference TRBV14 and TRBJ2-5, reads EAGVTQFPSHSVIEKGQTVTLRCDPISGHDNLYWYRRVMGKEIKFLLHFVKESKQDESGMPNNRFLAERTGGTYSTLKVQPAELEDSGVYFCASSQVGTSGLGTQYFGPGTRLLVL.

In this sample, this clonotype turned up a few times. The V gene is TRBV11-1, the J gene TRBJ2-7; D is perhaps TRBD1 (5 bases). Germline CDR1 SGHAT, CDR2 FQDESV (reference sequence). The CDR3 loop spans 18 amino acids. Trimming took 1 base from V and 4 from J, leaving 23 bases between them. The DNA for the CDR3 is TGTGCCAGCAGCTTAGTATGGTCAGGGCCCCCAGCTCCTTACGAGCAGTACTTC. As protein: CASSLVWSGPPAPYEQYF.

V usage is TRBV3-1 and J usage is TRBJ2-6; D possibly corresponds to TRBD1 (6 bases). Deletions cut 3 bases from V and 0 bases from J, with 12 bases between. CDR3 length: 17 residues. Germline loops: CDR1 LGHDT, CDR2 YNNKEL (reference sequence). CDR3 in amino acids: CASSQATGSSGANVLTF. The DNA of the CDR3 is TGTGCCAGCAGCCAGGCTACAGGGAGCTCTGGGGCCAACGTCCTGACTTTC.

This clonotype was recorded once. The chain couples TRBV15 to TRBJ1-6; 8 positions match TRBD1. In germline, CDR1 is LNHNV, CDR2 YYDKDF (reference sequence). Losses at the gene ends were 2 bases for V and 8 bases for J; bases not matched to a gene: 8. The CDR3 totals 16 residues. The CDR3 loop reads CATSRIITGGYSPLHF. The CDR3 DNA sequence: TGTGCCACCAGCAGAATAATAACAGGGGGTTATTCACCCCTCCACTTT.

This clonotype was seen ten or more times. The CDR3 DNA is TGCGCCAGCCAAGAGGTTGGCTCCTACGAGCAGTACTTC. As protein: CASQEVGSYEQYF. This sequence joins TRBV4-1 and TRBJ2-7; D gene uncertain. Germline lookup yields CDR1 MGHRA and CDR2 YSYEKL. This CDR3 contains 13 residues. V shed 8 bases and J shed 0 bases, with 11 bases lying between them.